These 4 T cell receptor beta chains were all obtained from the same sample, sequenced in a study of cytomegalovirus exposure and HLA in healthy donors. The PCR was carried out with 60 Vbeta primers and 13 Jbeta primers. Profiling relied on immunoSEQ multiplex PCR, and the TCRdb table lists in-frame clones only, not all of them. The sample gives 90,000 to 120,000 clones, over 60% of which show up once; roughly 3.9% is in the top ten. Sequencing input: PBMCs. The receptors derive from a male donor in good health and CMV-seronegative.

The genes are TRBV7-3 and TRBJ2-3, with D maybe TRBD2 (5 bases). Germline assignment: CDR1 SGHTA and CDR2 FQGTGA. V lost 5 bases and J lost 1, with 19 bases in between. The CDR3 runs 17 residues. Written as DNA, the CDR3 is TGTGCCAGCAGCCAAAGGCCCGCTCGGACTGGCACAGATACGCAGTATTTT. Translating gives CASSQRPARTGTDTQYF. The full variable domain, its missing parts supplied by reference TRBV7-3 and TRBJ2-3, is GAGVSQTPSNKVTEKGKYVELRCDPISGHTALYWYRQSLGQGPEFLIYFQGTGAADDSGLPNDRFFAVRPEGSVSTLKIQRTERGDSAVYLCASSQRPARTGTDTQYFGPGTRLTVL.

The chain carries TRBV19 and TRBJ1-5, with a weak D call TRBD1 (5 bases). The CDR3 runs to 14 residues. The V gene's germline CDR1 is LNHDA and CDR2 SQIVND (reference sequence). Trimming shortened V by 0 bases and J by 4 bases, and 7 bases separated the two germline ends. CDR3 DNA sequence: TGTGCCAGTAGTATAGAGGGGGGAAATCAGCCCCAGCATTTT. Amino acid sequence: CASSIEGGNQPQHF.

The chain combines TRBV6-1 with TRBJ2-2; the D is unclear. Trimming took 2 bases from V and 1 from J, leaving 11 bases between them. Germline V CDR1 and CDR2: MNHNS, SASEGT. The CDR3 runs to 16 residues. CDR3: CASSEYFGLNTGELFF. CDR3 nucleotides: TGTGCCAGCAGTGAATATTTCGGTTTGAACACCGGGGAGCTGTTTTTT.

The count of this clone is one. The chain employs TRBV27 and TRBJ2-7, with D unclear. Trimming stripped 3 bases from V and 0 bases from J, with 3 bases between. The CDR3 extends over 12 amino acids. Germline CDR1 and CDR2: MNHEY and SMNVEV (reference sequence). The CDR3 region has the DNA TGTGCCAGCAGTTTCATCTCCTACGAGCAGTACTTC. Its protein product is CASSFISYEQYF.